This passage covers 15 T cell receptor beta chains from one sample sequenced in a study of T-cell reconstitution after alpha-beta-depleted transplantation in children. The library targeted TCRbeta and was prepared with unique molecular identifiers. TCRdb independently ran MiXCR on the PCR reads; one entry per CDR3 protein. This sample has hundreds of thousands of distinct CDR3 sequences, with more than 20% found just once. The material was PBMCs, mostly from graft donor cells, obtained 360 days after TCRalphabeta/CD19-depleted stem cell transplant. These receptors were taken from a boy less than two years old who had a stem cell transplant for acute myeloid leukemia, so the T cells may come from the graft donor.

This sequence joins TRBV7-2 and TRBJ2-5, with D possibly being TRBD2 (5 bases). Germline assignment: CDR1 SGHTA and CDR2 FQGNSA. V lost 8 bases to trimming and J lost 5 bases, with 21 bases between them. This CDR3 is 15 amino acids long. The CDR3 sequence is CASAPPNGVGETQYF. The CDR3 coding sequence is TGTGCCAGCGCCCCCCCGAACGGGGTCGGTGAGACCCAGTACTTC.

This clonotype has just one count. CDR3 bases: TGTGCCAGCAGCCAACGGTCGTTGGAGACCCAGTACTTC. Translation: CASSQRSLETQYF. The rearrangement uses TRBV14 and TRBJ2-5, with D unresolved. This CDR3 is 13 amino acids long. With 2 bases removed from V and 5 bases from J, the gap between germline ends came to 9 bases. Germline-derived CDR1 and CDR2 are SGHDN and FVKESK.

Ten or more counts support this clonotype. The chain recombines TRBV12-3 or TRBV12-4 with TRBJ2-3; no clear D gene. This CDR3 is 12 amino acids long. V lost 5 bases and J lost 12, with 15 bases in between. DNA for the CDR3: TGTGCCAGCAGTACCCTTGGGCCCCTTCAGTATTTT. Amino acid sequence: CASSTLGPLQYF.

Only one count was recorded for this clonotype. J is TRBJ2-7 and V is TRBV6-1, with D maybe TRBD1 (6 bases). The V end lost 8 bases, the J end lost 0 bases, and 11 bases lay between the germline ends. Germline lookup yields CDR1 MNHNS and CDR2 SASEGT. The CDR3 loop spans 13 amino acids. CDR3 loop: CASHRVGSYEQYF. The DNA of the CDR3 is TGTGCCAGCCACAGGGTCGGCTCCTACGAGCAGTACTTC.

V usage is TRBV5-1 and J usage is TRBJ1-1; TRBD1 aligns across 8 bases. V was pared by 4 bases and J by 1 base, with 9 bases of the junction left unmatched. This CDR3 contains 16 residues. Per germline, CDR1 SGHRS and CDR2 YFSETQ. The CDR3 sequence: CASSRTGRRENTEAFF. The CDR3 DNA reads as TGCGCCAGCAGCCGGACAGGGAGAAGGGAGAACACTGAAGCTTTCTTT.

This clonotype was recorded at least ten times. The junction shows a germline mismatch at one end, possibly a read error. The chain combines TRBV4-2 with TRBJ2-2, with a weak D call TRBD1 (6 bases). CDR3 length: 12 residues. In germline, CDR1 is LGHNA, CDR2 YNFKEQ. The chain's CDR3 is CASSQGTGELFF. The CDR3 DNA reads as TGCGCCAGCAGCCAGGGGACCGGGGAGCTGTTTTTT.

The chain employs TRBV5-5 and TRBJ2-7; D unclear. V lost 6 bases and J 5 bases, leaving 12 bases between the germline ends. The CDR3 contains 12 residues. Germline lookup yields CDR1 SGHKS and CDR2 YYEKEE (reference sequence). CDR3 DNA: TGTGCCAGCACCCAAGATGAGGACGAGCAGTACTTC. It encodes CASTQDEDEQYF.

The CDR3 region is CSAELQETQYF. For the CDR3, the DNA is TGCAGTGCTGAACTTCAAGAGACCCAGTACTTC. The J gene is TRBJ2-5, the V gene TRBV20-1, with D hard to call. Trimming left V 5 bases short and J 2 bases short, with 6 bases between. CDR1 and CDR2 from the germline V gene are DFQATT and SNEGSKA (reference sequence). This CDR3 region has 11 residues.

V usage is TRBV6-1 and J usage is TRBJ2-3, with 11 bases identical to TRBD2. Germline assignment: CDR1 MNHNS and CDR2 SASEGT. The ends lost 5 bases at V and 6 bases at J; junction bases unmatched: 10. The CDR3 loop spans 16 amino acids. CDR3 region: CASSPFSGGAPDTQYF. Here the CDR3 DNA reads TGTGCCAGCAGTCCCTTTAGCGGGGGGGCCCCGGATACGCAGTATTTT.

This clonotype has a handful of counts. This chain links TRBV20-1 with TRBJ1-6; D is unresolved. The germline CDR1 and CDR2 sequences are DFQATT and SNEGSKA (reference sequence). Trimming removed 3 bases at V and 1 base at J, with 13 bases between. This CDR3 is built from 16 residues. The CDR3 region has the DNA TGCAGTGCTAGTATAAGTCTGGGGTCCTATAATTCACCCCTCCACTTT. This gives the protein CSASISLGSYNSPLHF.

This clonotype was recorded many times. The chain employs TRBV6-5 and TRBJ2-1; D uncertain. This CDR3 is built from 15 residues. The germline CDR1 and CDR2 sequences are MNHEY and SVGAGI. The V end lost 2 bases, the J end lost 4 bases, and 12 bases lay between the germline ends. The CDR3: CASSYRPHLYNEQFF. The CDR3 coding sequence is TGTGCCAGCAGTTACCGGCCTCACCTTTACAATGAGCAGTTCTTC.

The chain links TRBV6-5 to TRBJ2-3; the D call may be TRBD1 or TRBD2 (6 bases each). Germline values: CDR1 MNHEY, CDR2 SVGAGI. The V and J ends lost 0 bases and 1 base respectively, with 11 bases between them. The CDR3 covers 16 residues. In DNA, the CDR3 is TGTGCCAGCAGTTACTCAGGGGGGTGGGGCACAGATACGCAGTATTTT. Translating gives CASSYSGGWGTDTQYF.

This clonotype was recorded many times. This chain joins TRBV7-9 and TRBJ2-3; D is ambiguous. V was shortened by 3 bases and J by 4 bases, with 11 bases between the two germline ends. Germline loops: CDR1 SEHNR, CDR2 FQNEAQ (reference sequence). The CDR3 covers 14 residues. The CDR3 DNA reads TGTGCCAGCAGCTTGAGTCCTGCGGCAGATACGCAGTATTTT. Protein product: CASSLSPAADTQYF. Together with reference TRBV7-9 and TRBJ2-3, the CDR3 gives the full variable domain: DTGVSQNPRHKITKRGQNVTFRCDPISEHNRLYWYRQTLGQGPEFLTYFQNEAQLEKSRLLSDRFSAERPKGSFSTLEIQRTEQGDSAMYLCASSLSPAADTQYFGPGTRLTVL.

The V call is TRBV12-3 or TRBV12-4, the J call TRBJ2-4; D remains ambiguous. The CDR3 runs to 16 residues. Between the trimmed V and J ends, which lost 6 bases and 0 bases, there was a span of 15 bases. The CDR3 loop reads CASSFTLELAKNIQYF. The CDR3 DNA is TGTGCCAGCAGCTTCACCCTCGAGCTAGCCAAAAACATTCAGTACTTC.

As for this clonotype: A read error may be the cause here, since a much bigger clone is one base away. The J gene is TRBJ2-1, the V gene TRBV20-1, with D maybe TRBD1 (6 bases). In germline, CDR1 is DFQATT, CDR2 SNEGSKA (reference sequence). The CDR3 runs 13 residues. The chain's CDR3 is CSAWGLSYNKQFF. In DNA, the CDR3 is TGCAGTGCTTGGGGGCTGTCCTACAATAAGCAGTTCTTC.